These 10 T cell receptor beta chains were all obtained from the same sample, sequenced in a study of shared clonotypes between healthy human individuals. Selected positively for CCR7 and CD45RO-negative, naive CD8 cells excluded terminally differentiated effector memory CD45RA+ cells. Method: immunoSEQ multiplex PCR; TCRdb's copy keeps in-frame clones and lacks some. The table includes fewer than 700,000 clones, approximately 95% detected once. The specimen sequenced was naive CD8+ T cells sorted from blood. Receptors originate from a woman aged 25 to 39 in good health.

The chain employs TRBV11-2 and TRBJ1-5; the match to TRBD1 covers 7 bases. Losses at the gene ends were 5 bases for V and 3 bases for J; bases not matched to a gene: 10. CDR1 is SGHAT and CDR2 is FQNNGV in the germline V gene. The CDR3 length is 16 residues. The CDR3, as DNA: TGTGCCAGCAGCCCAGTCTGGGGACAGTCCAATCAGCCCCAGCATTTT. Protein: CASSPVWGQSNQPQHF.

The CDR3 coding sequence is TGTGCCAGCAGCTTGGGACTACCCTACGAGCAGTACTTC. Residues: CASSLGLPYEQYF. The chain links TRBV11-2 to TRBJ2-7; TRBD2 matches 7 bases. The CDR3 length is 13 residues. CDR1 and CDR2 from the germline V gene are SGHAT and FQNNGV. The V and J ends lost 3 bases and 2 bases, in that order; junction bases with no gene match: 1.

The chain has TRBV7-9 and TRBJ2-7, with D perhaps TRBD1 or TRBD2 (5 bases each). The V end was cut by 0 bases, the J end by 4 bases, with 13 bases between. The germline CDR1 and CDR2 sequences are SEHNR and FQNEAQ (reference sequence). The CDR3 is 15 amino acids. This chain's CDR3 is CASSLAGVGRYEQYF. The CDR3 bases are TGTGCCAGCAGCTTAGCGGGGGTCGGGCGGTACGAGCAGTACTTC.

J is TRBJ2-7 and V is TRBV27, with D unresolved. This CDR3 is built from 14 residues. Deletions cut 3 bases from V and 4 bases from J, with 13 bases between. Germline CDR1 is MNHEY and CDR2 is SMNVEV (reference sequence). The CDR3 nucleotides are TGTGCCAGCAGTTTGGACGGGCCCGCTTACGAGCAGTACTTC. This sequence encodes CASSLDGPAYEQYF.

V and J are TRBV5-6 and TRBJ2-7; unclear D gene. The V end was cut by 2 bases, the J end by 4 bases, with 10 bases between. From germline, CDR1 is SGHDT and CDR2 YYEEEE. CDR3 length: 13 amino acids. CDR3 residues: CASSFLPHYEQYF. The DNA for the CDR3 is TGTGCCAGCAGCTTCCTTCCGCATTACGAGCAGTACTTC.

This clone was seen a single time. CDR3 bases: TGTGCCAGCAGCGGGAATAACTCCTACGAGCAGTACTTC. The encoded protein is CASSGNNSYEQYF. V gene TRBV6-6 combines with J gene TRBJ2-7; the D gene is possibly TRBD2 (5 bases). CDR1 is MNHNY and CDR2 is SVGAGI in the germline V gene (reference sequence). Trimming pared 6 bases from V and 0 bases from J, leaving 9 bases between. The length of the CDR3 is 13 residues.

V usage is TRBV28 and J usage is TRBJ1-1; possibly TRBD1 for D (5 bases). Germline assignment: CDR1 MDHEN and CDR2 SYDVKM. Deletions cut 4 bases from V and 2 bases from J, with 17 bases between. CDR3 length equals 16 residues. The CDR3 DNA is TGTGCCAGCAGTTCCCTCCCGGGGCAGGGCAACACTGAAGCTTTCTTT. It translates to CASSSLPGQGNTEAFF.

In this sample, this clone turned up a few times. The rearrangement links TRBV7-9 to TRBJ1-2, with a possible D match to TRBD1 (5 bases). Germline CDR1 and CDR2: SEHNR and FQNEAQ (reference sequence). V dropped 5 bases and J dropped 4 bases, with 14 bases sitting between them. The CDR3 spans 14 residues. CDR3 nucleotide sequence: TGTGCCAGCAGCCTAGTGGGCAGGGCCTATGGCTACACCTTC. Residues: CASSLVGRAYGYTF.

The J gene is TRBJ2-7, the V gene TRBV28; TRBD1 agrees at 7 bases. Per the germline V gene, CDR1 is MDHEN and CDR2 is SYDVKM. The CDR3 has 14 residues. J gave up 0 bases and V 9 bases, and 8 bases lay outside the gene matches. The CDR3 region is CASKKGQISYEQYF. The CDR3, as DNA: TGTGCCAGTAAGAAGGGACAGATCTCCTACGAGCAGTACTTC.

The chain uses TRBV27 and TRBJ2-1; the match to TRBD2 covers 14 bases. The CDR3 runs 18 residues. V lost 5 bases and J lost 4; bases outside the gene matches: 10. The V gene's germline CDR1 is MNHEY and CDR2 SMNVEV (reference sequence). The CDR3 DNA sequence: TGTGCCAGCAGTATCAGACTAGCGGGAGGGACTTTTTACAATGAGCAGTTCTTC. Protein product: CASSIRLAGGTFYNEQFF.